The next 16 T cell receptor beta chains were all read from a single sample in a study of CD8+CD57+ T cells in acquired aplastic anemia. Profiling of TCR beta VDJ combinations and CDR3 sequences used genomic DNA as template. TCRdb ran MiXCR on the reads and lists one entry per CDR3 protein. The sample carries a few hundred thousand distinct CDR3 sequences, 34% recorded once. The sample taken for sequencing was sorted CD4+, CD8+, or CD8+CD57+ T cells (not recorded which) from PBMCs. These receptors came from a human donor in good health, serving as a control.

The chain has TRBV2 and TRBJ1-2; the D is unclear. CDR1 SNHLY and CDR2 FYNNEI come from the germline V gene. CDR3 length: 15 amino acids. V was pared by 5 bases and J by 1 base, with 14 bases between. CDR3 amino acids: CASSLLGDDNYGYTF. CDR3 sequence (DNA): TGTGCCAGCAGTTTATTGGGAGACGATAACTATGGCTACACCTTC.

Concerning this clonotype: The junction departs from germline at one end; a sequencing error may be responsible. CDR3 region: CGVDRGGGCTF. The CDR3 DNA sequence: TGCGGCGTTGACAGGGGGGGCGGCTGCACCTTC. The chain has TRBV29-1 and TRBJ1-2; 9 positions agree with TRBD1. The length of the CDR3 is 11 residues. Germline V gene sequence: CDR1 SQVTM, CDR2 ANQGSEA.

This clonotype was detected many times. The chain has TRBV7-8 and TRBJ1-3; D is undetermined. The germline gives CDR1 SGHVS, CDR2 FQNEAQ. CDR3 size: 12 residues. V was shortened by 6 bases and J by 1 base, with 4 bases between the two germline ends. The chain's CDR3 is CASRLSGNTIYF. The DNA of the CDR3 is TGTGCCAGCAGATTGTCTGGAAACACCATATATTTT. Supplemented by reference TRBV7-8 and TRBJ1-3, the full variable domain reads GAGVSQSPRYKVAKRGQDVALRCDPISGHVSLFWYQQALGQGPEFLTYFQNEAQLDKSGLPSDRFFAERPEGSVSTLKIQRTQQEDSAVYLCASRLSGNTIYFGEGSWLTVV.

This clonotype was counted at least ten times. The V gene is TRBV6-1, the J gene TRBJ1-2; D is uncertain. This CDR3 is 15 amino acids long. Trimming removed 3 bases at V and 2 bases at J, with 13 bases between. Germline CDR1 MNHNS, CDR2 SASEGT. CDR3 nucleotides: TGTGCCAGCAGTGACCACCGGACTGCGAACTATGGCTACACCTTC. This encodes CASSDHRTANYGYTF.

The chain carries TRBV6-1 and TRBJ2-3, with D tentatively TRBD2 (6 bases). The CDR3 covers 16 residues. Germline assignment: CDR1 MNHNS and CDR2 SASEGT. The V gene lost 5 bases and the J gene lost 2 bases, with 17 bases spanning the gap. The CDR3 protein is CASSPVSSGYTDTQYF. In DNA, the CDR3 is TGTGCCAGCAGTCCCGTATCAAGCGGGTACACAGATACGCAGTATTTT.

This chain joins TRBV2 and TRBJ2-7; D is perhaps TRBD1 (5 bases). The germline V gene has CDR1 SNHLY and CDR2 FYNNEI. CDR3 length: 14 amino acids. V was trimmed by 4 bases and J by 7 bases, leaving 17 bases between them. The CDR3 sequence is CASSVDQGSGEQYF. CDR3 sequence (DNA): TGTGCCAGCAGTGTTGATCAGGGCTCAGGGGAGCAGTACTTC.

CDR3 nucleotide sequence: TGCAGTGCTAGAGATATCAAGCGGGGGCTGCCCCAGTACTTC. This codes for CSARDIKRGLPQYF. The chain employs TRBV20-1 and TRBJ2-5; TRBD2 matches at 8 bases. V shed 0 bases, J shed 9 bases, and the junction held 9 bases outside the gene matches. The CDR3 loop spans 14 amino acids. The V gene's germline CDR1 is DFQATT and CDR2 SNEGSKA (reference sequence).

V usage is TRBV29-1 and J usage is TRBJ1-2; 7 positions match TRBD1. Germline CDR1 SQVTM, CDR2 ANQGSEA. This CDR3 has 13 amino acids. V shed 6 bases, J shed 3 bases, and the junction held 7 bases outside the gene matches. The CDR3 sequence: CSVVAGGDYGYTF. As DNA, the CDR3 is TGCAGCGTCGTCGCAGGGGGGGACTATGGCTACACCTTC. Complete variable domain (other parts from reference TRBV29-1 and TRBJ1-2): SAVISQKPSRDICQRGTSLTIQCQVDSQVTMMFWYRQQPGQSLTLIATANQGSEATYESGFVIDKFPISRPNLTFSTLTVSNMSPEDSSIYLCSVVAGGDYGYTFGSGTRLTVV.

This clonotype was found a few times. Here the CDR3 reads CASRRTQGLANEKLFF. CDR3 nucleotides: TGCGCCAGCAGGAGAACTCAGGGTTTGGCTAATGAAAAACTGTTTTTT. V usage is TRBV5-1 and J usage is TRBJ1-4; D may be TRBD1 (5 bases). V dropped 5 bases and J dropped 3 bases, with 17 bases sitting between them. Germline CDR1 is SGHRS and CDR2 is YFSETQ. The CDR3 runs 16 residues.

This chain links TRBV10-3 with TRBJ1-1; D is perhaps TRBD1 (6 bases). Trimming took 2 bases from V and 4 from J, leaving 14 bases between them. Per the germline V gene, CDR1 is ENHRY and CDR2 is SYGVKD. CDR3 length equals 15 residues. The DNA of the CDR3 is TGTGCCATCAGTGAGAGTACAGGGCGGTTCACTGAAGCTTTCTTT. Residues: CAISESTGRFTEAFF.

This clonotype was detected many times. The J gene is TRBJ1-4, the V gene TRBV20-1; D possibly corresponds to TRBD1 (5 bases). Germline CDR1 is DFQATT and CDR2 is SNEGSKA (reference sequence). Trimming removed 0 bases from V and 6 bases from J, with 14 bases in between. CDR3 size: 15 residues. CDR3 residues: CSARDQGREYEKLFF. The CDR3 DNA reads as TGCAGTGCTAGAGATCAGGGCAGGGAGTATGAAAAACTGTTTTTT.

The chain recombines TRBV10-3 with TRBJ2-7; tentatively, D is TRBD1 (6 bases). The CDR3 contains 14 residues. Germline CDR1 reads ENHRY; CDR2 reads SYGVKD. The V end was cut by 3 bases, the J end by 4 bases, with 13 bases between. The CDR3 is CAISDRGKGYEQYF. CDR3 bases: TGTGCCATCAGTGACAGGGGAAAGGGGTACGAGCAGTACTTC.

As regards this clonotype: It may be a read error: a sequence one base away is much more abundant. The chain joins TRBV25-1 to TRBJ2-7; a possible D gene is TRBD1 (6 bases). This CDR3 comprises 16 residues. Germline V gene sequence: CDR1 MGHDK, CDR2 SYGVNS. CDR3: CASSPRFTGSSYGQYF. The CDR3 DNA reads as TGTGCCAGCAGCCCCAGGTTTACAGGGTCCTCCTACGGGCAGTACTTC.

The chain has TRBV24-1 and TRBJ1-2; D is undetermined. CDR3 length: 11 amino acids. The germline V and J ends were trimmed by 5 bases and 11 bases, with 11 bases remaining between them. Germline CDR1 and CDR2: KGHDR and SFDVKD. Written as DNA, the CDR3 is TGTGCCACCAGTGGTGCGACTGGGTACACCTTC. Its translation: CATSGATGYTF.

This clonotype was detected a few times. This rearrangement joins TRBV2 to TRBJ1-1, with D uncertain. The CDR3 is made up of 17 amino acids. Trimming took off 0 bases at V and 5 bases at J, with 19 bases between the two ends. CDR1 is SNHLY and CDR2 is FYNNEI in the germline V gene. In DNA form, the CDR3 reads TGTGCCAGCAGTGAAGCGGGATCGACCCGGCGGGGTACTGAAGCTTTCTTT. Protein: CASSEAGSTRRGTEAFF.

This clonotype was detected ten times or more. V is TRBV12-3 or TRBV12-4 and J is TRBJ1-6, with a possible D match to TRBD1 (5 bases). The CDR3 sequence is 14 residues long. V lost 3 bases to trimming and J lost 9 bases, with 12 bases between them. CDR3 sequence reads: CASSFSRVFSPLHF. The DNA for the CDR3 is TGTGCCAGCAGTTTTTCCAGGGTATTTTCACCCCTCCACTTT.